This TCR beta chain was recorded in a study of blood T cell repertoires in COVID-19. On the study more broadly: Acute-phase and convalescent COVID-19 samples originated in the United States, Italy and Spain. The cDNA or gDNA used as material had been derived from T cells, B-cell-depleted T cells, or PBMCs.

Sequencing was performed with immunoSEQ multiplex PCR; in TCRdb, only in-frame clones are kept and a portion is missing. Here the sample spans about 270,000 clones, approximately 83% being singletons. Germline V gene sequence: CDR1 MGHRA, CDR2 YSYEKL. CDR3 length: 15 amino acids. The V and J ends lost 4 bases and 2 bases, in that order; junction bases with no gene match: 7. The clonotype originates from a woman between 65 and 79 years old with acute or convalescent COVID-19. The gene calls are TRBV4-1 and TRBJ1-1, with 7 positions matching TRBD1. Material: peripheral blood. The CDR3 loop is CASSPSTGANTEAFF. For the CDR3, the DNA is TGCGCCAGCAGCCCTTCTACAGGGGCAAACACTGAAGCTTTCTTT.